The 25 T cell receptor beta chains given below trace back to one sample, sequenced in a study of vaccination and CD4 T cells after COVID-19. Treatment given: roughly nine-day PBMC culture with coronavirus spike peptide pools or control peptides (ViraFEST assay). With the Oncomine TCR Beta short-read assay, DNA from cultured CD4+ T cells was sequenced. One entry per CDR3 protein, called by TCRdb with MiXCR from the PCR reads. The profile shows around 15,000 distinct CDR3 sequences, approximately 55% of them singletons. The antigens of these receptors remain unknown. Source material: CD4+ T cells from blood, cultured in vitro. These receptor sequences come from a human donor who had recovered from COVID-19.

As DNA, the CDR3 is TGTGCCAGCAGCCTCGGACTAGCGTCCCATGAGCAGTTCTTC. It is translated as CASSLGLASHEQFF. The rearrangement uses TRBV14 and TRBJ2-1; 9 nucleotides match TRBD2. J lost 8 bases, V lost 4 bases, and 6 bases had no gene match. Per germline, CDR1 SGHDN and CDR2 FVKESK. The CDR3 runs to 14 residues.

This sequence joins TRBV14 and TRBJ1-2, with a weak D call TRBD1 (6 bases). V was cut by 3 bases and J by 4 bases, with 15 bases left in between. The CDR3 is made up of 15 amino acids. Germline lookup yields CDR1 SGHDN and CDR2 FVKESK. CDR3 DNA sequence: TGTGCCAGCAGCCACGTCCAGGGGCTGGGCTATGGCTACACCTTC. Encoded protein: CASSHVQGLGYGYTF.

V usage is TRBV24-1 and J usage is TRBJ1-2; D unclear. CDR1 KGHDR and CDR2 SFDVKD come from the germline V gene. Deletions cut 0 bases from V and 4 bases from J, with 2 bases between. The CDR3 contains 12 residues. DNA for the CDR3: TGTGCCACCAGTGATTTGTTCTATGGCTACACCTTC. This sequence encodes CATSDLFYGYTF.

The rearrangement links TRBV19 to TRBJ1-5; possible D gene TRBD1, 5 bases. Trimming shortened V by 1 base and J by 5 bases, and 12 bases separated the two germline ends. The CDR3 sequence is 15 residues long. Germline CDR1 is LNHDA and CDR2 is SQIVND (reference sequence). CDR3 sequence reads: CASSIGEAGYQPQHF. The CDR3 DNA is TGTGCCAGTAGTATAGGGGAGGCAGGGTATCAGCCCCAGCATTTT.

The rearrangement uses TRBV15 and TRBJ2-1, with D possibly being TRBD2 (6 bases). The germline V and J ends were trimmed by 5 bases and 9 bases, with 14 bases remaining between them. The CDR3 consists of 13 residues. Per germline, CDR1 LNHNV and CDR2 YYDKDF (reference sequence). The CDR3, as DNA: TGTGCCACCAGCCGCGGGGTAGGAGTTGAGCAGTTCTTC. Translation: CATSRGVGVEQFF. The full variable domain, with the rest looked up from reference TRBV15 and TRBJ2-1, is DAMVIQNPRYQVTQFGKPVTLSCSQTLNHNVMYWYQQKSSQAPKLLFHYYDKDFNNEADTPDNFQSRRPNTSFCFLDIRSPGLGDTAMYLCATSRGVGVEQFFGPGTRLTVL.

A few counts support this clonotype. V usage is TRBV6-1 and J usage is TRBJ1-3, with no clear D. The V gene lost 6 bases and the J gene lost 0 bases, with 6 bases spanning the gap. CDR3 size: 13 residues. Germline V gene sequence: CDR1 MNHNS, CDR2 SASEGT. CDR3 coding DNA: TGTGCCAGCAGGGTCTACTCTGGAAACACCATATATTTT. The encoded protein is CASRVYSGNTIYF.

In its sample, this clonotype was seen once. The J gene is TRBJ2-1, the V gene TRBV7-2; 14 nucleotides match TRBD2. This CDR3 region has 15 residues. The V segment lost 5 bases and the J segment 8 bases; nucleotides outside the gene matches: 5. CDR1 and CDR2 from the germline V gene are SGHTA and FQGNSA. CDR3 bases: TGTGCCAGCAGCCCGGGGACTAGCGGGAGCGATGAGCAGTTCTTC. This codes for CASSPGTSGSDEQFF.

A word on this clonotype: The conserved phenylalanine or tryptophan is not found at the CDR3 terminus, so this likely reflects a read error. The rearrangement joins TRBV3-1 to TRBJ1-2; 7 nucleotides line up with TRBD1. Trimming cost V 0 bases and J 8 bases; bases outside gene matches: 12. Germline assignment: CDR1 LGHDT and CDR2 YNNKEL (reference sequence). This CDR3 has 16 residues. The CDR3, as DNA: TGTGCCAGCAGCCAAGATACAGTGAAGGGGGCGGGCGGCTACACCTCC. This sequence encodes CASSQDTVKGAGGYTS.

J is TRBJ2-2 and V is TRBV24-1, with 11 bases aligning to TRBD2. V lost 6 bases to trimming and J lost 6 bases; unmatched junction nucleotides: 11. Germline CDR1 reads KGHDR; CDR2 reads SFDVKD. The CDR3 consists of 17 residues. The CDR3 here is CATSPLSSGRLAGELFF. The CDR3 DNA follows: TGTGCCACCAGTCCTCTTTCTAGCGGGAGGTTAGCCGGGGAGCTGTTTTTT.

The chain combines TRBV2 with TRBJ1-5, with TRBD1 as a possible D gene (6 bases). CDR1 and CDR2 from the germline V gene are SNHLY and FYNNEI. Trimming pared 8 bases from V and 5 bases from J, leaving 13 bases between. The CDR3 sequence is 13 residues long. CDR3 amino acids: CASRMAGDQPQHF. The CDR3 bases are TGTGCCAGCCGAATGGCAGGGGATCAGCCCCAGCATTTT.

The chain uses TRBV3-1 and TRBJ1-5; D gene ambiguous. Germline lookup yields CDR1 LGHDT and CDR2 YNNKEL (reference sequence). This CDR3 spans 14 amino acids. The V and J ends lost 4 bases and 1 base respectively, with 8 bases between them. The CDR3 here is CASSPLGSNQPQHF. The CDR3 nucleotides read TGTGCCAGCAGCCCCCTGGGGAGCAATCAGCCCCAGCATTTT.

The rearrangement joins TRBV20-1 to TRBJ1-2, with D possibly matching TRBD1 (6 bases). CDR3 size: 16 residues. With 0 bases removed from V and 8 bases from J, the gap between germline ends came to 22 bases. Germline V CDR1 and CDR2: DFQATT, SNEGSKA (reference sequence). The CDR3: CSARDLVVGGRGGYTF. The CDR3 bases are TGCAGTGCTAGAGACTTAGTTGTAGGGGGAAGGGGCGGCTACACCTTC.

This clonotype was seen once. The chain employs TRBV6-5 and TRBJ2-3; D call uncertain. The CDR3 is 13 residues long. The germline gives CDR1 MNHEY, CDR2 SVGAGI. Trimming left V 4 bases short and J 5 bases short, with 10 bases between. The CDR3 reads CASSFLGLDTQYF. The CDR3 bases are TGTGCCAGCAGTTTCCTTGGGCTAGATACGCAGTATTTT.

This clonotype appeared a few times. The chain has TRBV12-3 or TRBV12-4 and TRBJ2-4; 7 bases are a match to TRBD2. The CDR3 sequence is 13 residues long. The V gene end was trimmed by 5 bases and the J gene end by 7 bases; junction bases not matched to a gene: 5. The CDR3 sequence is CASSATSMNIQYF. The CDR3, as DNA: TGTGCCAGCAGTGCGACTAGCATGAACATTCAGTACTTC.

The genes are TRBV7-9 and TRBJ1-5; D gene ambiguous. Trimming removed 3 bases from V and 7 bases from J, with 7 bases in between. The CDR3 is 12 amino acids. The germline V gene encodes CDR1 SEHNR and CDR2 FQNEAQ (reference sequence). CDR3 sequence reads: CASSFRGQPQHF. CDR3 in DNA: TGTGCCAGCAGCTTTCGAGGGCAGCCCCAGCATTTT. Supplemented by reference TRBV7-9 and TRBJ1-5, the full variable domain reads DTGVSQNPRHKITKRGQNVTFRCDPISEHNRLYWYRQTLGQGPEFLTYFQNEAQLEKSRLLSDRFSAERPKGSFSTLEIQRTEQGDSAMYLCASSFRGQPQHFGDGTRLSIL.

J is TRBJ1-2 and V is TRBV7-8; D ambiguous. Trimming removed 1 base from V and 8 bases from J, with 8 bases in between. Germline V gives CDR1 SGHVS, CDR2 FQNEAQ. CDR3 length equals 12 residues. The CDR3 DNA reads as TGTGCCAGCAGCTTAGTGGGTATGGGCTACACCTTC. This codes for CASSLVGMGYTF.

V is TRBV19 and J is TRBJ1-5, with D possibly matching TRBD1 (5 bases). The V end lost 5 bases, the J end lost 4 bases, and 12 bases lay between the germline ends. This CDR3 comprises 14 residues. Germline assignment: CDR1 LNHDA and CDR2 SQIVND (reference sequence). DNA of the CDR3: TGTGCCAGTAGTCTTACGGGGGGGAATCAGCCCCAGCATTTT. Its protein product is CASSLTGGNQPQHF. Together with reference TRBV19 and TRBJ1-5, the CDR3 gives the full variable domain: DGGITQSPKYLFRKEGQNVTLSCEQNLNHDAMYWYRQDPGQGLRLIYYSQIVNDFQKGDIAEGYSVSREKKESFPLTVTSAQKNPTAFYLCASSLTGGNQPQHFGDGTRLSIL.

This chain uses TRBV30 with TRBJ1-1; D not certain. The CDR3 covers 13 residues. The V gene lost 0 bases and the J gene lost 1 base, with 6 bases spanning the gap. The germline CDR1 and CDR2 sequences are GTSNPN and SVGIG (reference sequence). The CDR3 DNA is TGTGCCTGGAGTGTATTGGGGAACACTGAAGCTTTCTTT. It translates to CAWSVLGNTEAFF.

Only one count was recorded for this clonotype. V gene TRBV3-1 combines with J gene TRBJ1-4, with D perhaps matching TRBD1 (6 bases). This CDR3 spans 14 amino acids. Germline values: CDR1 LGHDT, CDR2 YNNKEL (reference sequence). V was cut by 4 bases and J by 8 bases, with 14 bases left in between. The CDR3 DNA reads as TGTGCCAGCAGCCTTGGACAGTTTAGGGAAAAACTGTTTTTT. Its translation is CASSLGQFREKLFF.

This clonotype came up a few times. The rearrangement joins TRBV24-1 to TRBJ1-4; D is possibly TRBD1 (6 bases). CDR1 is KGHDR, CDR2 SFDVKD, per germline. The CDR3 sequence is 12 residues long. Trimming pared 1 base from V and 14 bases from J, leaving 10 bases between. The CDR3 nucleotides read TGTGCCACCAGTGATTTCGGGGGCCTGCTGTTTTTT. Translation gives CATSDFGGLLFF.

This clonotype appeared a few times. The chain combines TRBV5-1 with TRBJ1-1; 9 nucleotides line up with TRBD1. Unmatched junction bases numbered 6, after V lost 4 bases and J lost 2 bases. Germline values: CDR1 SGHRS, CDR2 YFSETQ. The CDR3 has 15 amino acids. As DNA, the CDR3 is TGCGCCAGCAGCGCTCGGACAGGGGCCAACACTGAAGCTTTCTTT. Residues: CASSARTGANTEAFF. The full variable domain, with the rest looked up from reference TRBV5-1 and TRBJ1-1, is KAGVTQTPRYLIKTRGQQVTLSCSPISGHRSVSWYQQTPGQGLQFLFEYFSETQRNKGNFPGRFSGRQFSNSRSEMNVSTLELGDSALYLCASSARTGANTEAFFGQGTRLTVV.

This chain connects TRBV6-5 to TRBJ2-2; 9 nucleotides agree with TRBD2. Germline CDR1 and CDR2: MNHEY and SVGAGI. The CDR3 totals 15 residues. With V trimmed by 3 bases and J by 6 bases, 5 bases remained unmatched. CDR3 DNA sequence: TGTGCCAGCAGTTATCGCGCTAGCGGGGCCGGGGAGCTGTTTTTT. Translation gives CASSYRASGAGELFF.

Only a few counts were recorded for this clonotype. V is TRBV12-3 or TRBV12-4 and J is TRBJ1-5; D is uncertain. This CDR3 comprises 14 residues. V was clipped by 8 bases and J by 8 bases, with 19 bases between them. The CDR3 DNA reads TGTGCCAGCGGATTCGCTGGGCTTTTGGAGCCCCAGCATTTT. Amino acids: CASGFAGLLEPQHF.

This clonotype has just a few counts. This sequence joins TRBV15 and TRBJ2-1; no definite D call. V dropped 0 bases and J dropped 15 bases, with 18 bases sitting between them. The CDR3 spans 14 residues. CDR1 LNHNV and CDR2 YYDKDF come from the germline V gene (reference sequence). In nucleotides, the CDR3 is TGTGCCACCAGCAGAGACCCCGGAGAAGAGAGGCGGTTCTTC. Protein sequence: CATSRDPGEERRFF.

This clonotype was observed a few times. The J gene is TRBJ1-1, the V gene TRBV20-1; the match to TRBD1 covers 8 bases. There are 20 residues in the CDR3. V was pared by 4 bases and J by 0 bases, with 22 bases of the junction left unmatched. The germline gives CDR1 DFQATT, CDR2 SNEGSKA (reference sequence). The CDR3 loop reads CSATRPLIWTGQTLNTEAFF. The CDR3, as DNA: TGCAGTGCTACCAGACCCCTAATCTGGACAGGGCAAACACTGAACACTGAAGCTTTCTTT.